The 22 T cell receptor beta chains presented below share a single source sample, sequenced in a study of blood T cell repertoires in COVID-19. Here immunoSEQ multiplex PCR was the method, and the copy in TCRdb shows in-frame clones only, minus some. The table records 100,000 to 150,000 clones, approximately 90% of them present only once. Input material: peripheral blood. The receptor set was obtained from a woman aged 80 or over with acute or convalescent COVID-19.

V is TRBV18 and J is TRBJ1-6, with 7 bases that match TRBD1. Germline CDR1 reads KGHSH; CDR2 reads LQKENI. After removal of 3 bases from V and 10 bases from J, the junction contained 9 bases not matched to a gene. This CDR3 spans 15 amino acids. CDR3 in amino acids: CASSPQQGIPSPLHF. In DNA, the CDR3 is TGTGCCAGCTCACCCCAACAGGGGATACCATCACCCCTCCACTTT.

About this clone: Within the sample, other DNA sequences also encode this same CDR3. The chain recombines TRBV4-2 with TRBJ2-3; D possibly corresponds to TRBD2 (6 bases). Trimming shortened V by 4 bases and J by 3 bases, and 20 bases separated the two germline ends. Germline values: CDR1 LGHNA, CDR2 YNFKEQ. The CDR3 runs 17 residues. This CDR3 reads CASSLRDSGSETDTQYF. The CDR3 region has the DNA TGTGCCAGCAGCCTTAGAGATAGCGGAAGTGAAACAGATACGCAGTATTTT.

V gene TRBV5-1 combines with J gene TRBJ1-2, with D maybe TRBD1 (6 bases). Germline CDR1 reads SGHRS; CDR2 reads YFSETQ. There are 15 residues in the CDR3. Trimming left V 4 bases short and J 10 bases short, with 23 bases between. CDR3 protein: CASSPNTQGPRVYTF. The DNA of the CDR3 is TGCGCCAGCAGCCCCAATACTCAGGGGCCTAGGGTCTACACCTTC.

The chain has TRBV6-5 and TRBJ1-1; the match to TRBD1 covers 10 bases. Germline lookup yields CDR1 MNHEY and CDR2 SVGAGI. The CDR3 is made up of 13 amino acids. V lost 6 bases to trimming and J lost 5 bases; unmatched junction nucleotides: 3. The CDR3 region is CASRQDRGTEAFF. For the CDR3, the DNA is TGTGCCAGCAGGCAGGACAGGGGGACTGAAGCTTTCTTT.

Here the CDR3 reads CASSPPVSAGAFYEQFF. The DNA for the CDR3 is TGTGCCAGCTCACCACCCGTTTCGGCGGGAGCTTTCTATGAGCAGTTCTTC. The chain carries TRBV18 and TRBJ2-1, with 7 bases that match TRBD2. Germline V gene data show CDR1 as KGHSH and CDR2 as LQKENI. With V trimmed by 0 bases and J by 8 bases, 13 bases remained unmatched. There are 17 residues in the CDR3.

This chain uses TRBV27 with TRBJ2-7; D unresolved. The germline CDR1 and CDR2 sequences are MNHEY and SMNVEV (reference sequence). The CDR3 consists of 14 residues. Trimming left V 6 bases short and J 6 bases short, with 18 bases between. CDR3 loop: CASRISTGIGEQYF. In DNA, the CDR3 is TGTGCCAGCAGGATCAGTACGGGTATAGGCGAGCAGTACTTC.

The CDR3: CSASGQGGYGYTF. The CDR3 DNA sequence: TGCAGTGCTAGTGGGCAGGGAGGCTATGGCTACACCTTC. The chain employs TRBV20-1 and TRBJ1-2; D is perhaps TRBD1 (5 bases). The CDR3 covers 13 residues. With 3 bases removed from V and 4 bases from J, the gap between germline ends came to 12 bases. Looked up from germline, CDR1 is DFQATT and CDR2 is SNEGSKA (reference sequence).

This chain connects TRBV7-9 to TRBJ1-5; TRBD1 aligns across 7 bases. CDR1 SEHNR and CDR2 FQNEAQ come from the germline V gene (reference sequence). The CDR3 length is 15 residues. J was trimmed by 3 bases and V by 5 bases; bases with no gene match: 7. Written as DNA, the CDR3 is TGTGCCAGCAGCCCGTATCAGGGGGACAATCAGCCCCAGCATTTT. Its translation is CASSPYQGDNQPQHF.

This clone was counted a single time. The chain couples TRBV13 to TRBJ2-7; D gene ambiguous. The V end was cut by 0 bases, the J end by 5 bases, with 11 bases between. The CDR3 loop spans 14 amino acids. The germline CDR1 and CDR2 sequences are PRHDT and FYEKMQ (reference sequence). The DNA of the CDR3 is TGTGCCAGCAGCTTAGGGGGCGCGACGAACGAGCAGTACTTC. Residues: CASSLGGATNEQYF.

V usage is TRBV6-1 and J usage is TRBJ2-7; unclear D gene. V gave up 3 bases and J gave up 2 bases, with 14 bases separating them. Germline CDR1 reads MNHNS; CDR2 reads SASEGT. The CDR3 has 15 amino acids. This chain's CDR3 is CASSDGGARTYEQYF. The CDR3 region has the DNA TGTGCCAGCAGTGACGGCGGAGCTAGGACCTACGAGCAGTACTTC.

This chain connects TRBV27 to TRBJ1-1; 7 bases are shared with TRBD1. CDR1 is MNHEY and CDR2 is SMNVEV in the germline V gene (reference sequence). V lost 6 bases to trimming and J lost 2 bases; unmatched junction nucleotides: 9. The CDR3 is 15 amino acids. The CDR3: CASSLSTGDNTEAFF. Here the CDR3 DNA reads TGTGCCAGCAGCCTCTCAACAGGGGACAACACTGAAGCTTTCTTT.

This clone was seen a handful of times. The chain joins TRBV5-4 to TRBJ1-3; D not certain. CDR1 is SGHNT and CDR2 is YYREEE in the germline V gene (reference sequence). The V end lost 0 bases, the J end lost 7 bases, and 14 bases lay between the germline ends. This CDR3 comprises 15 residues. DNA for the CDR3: TGTGCCAGCAGCTTGGACAGCGGCAGACGGAACACCATATATTTT. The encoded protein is CASSLDSGRRNTIYF.

In nucleotides, the CDR3 is TGTGCCAGCAGCGTAGGCAGTGGCAATCAGCCCCAGCATTTT. It codes for CASSVGSGNQPQHF. The chain has TRBV11-2 and TRBJ1-5; D is unresolved. Trimming removed 5 bases at V and 2 bases at J, with 10 bases between. Germline lookup yields CDR1 SGHAT and CDR2 FQNNGV. This CDR3 region has 14 residues.

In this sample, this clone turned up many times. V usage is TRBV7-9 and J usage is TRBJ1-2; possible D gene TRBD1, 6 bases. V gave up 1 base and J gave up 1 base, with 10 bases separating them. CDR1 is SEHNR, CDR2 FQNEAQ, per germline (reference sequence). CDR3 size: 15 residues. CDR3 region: CASSLGTAFNYGYTF. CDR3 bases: TGTGCCAGCAGCTTAGGGACAGCGTTTAACTATGGCTACACCTTC.

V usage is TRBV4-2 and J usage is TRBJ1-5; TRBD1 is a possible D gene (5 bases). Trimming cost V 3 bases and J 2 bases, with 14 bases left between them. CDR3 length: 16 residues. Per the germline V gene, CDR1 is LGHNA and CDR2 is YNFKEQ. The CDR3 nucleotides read TGTGCCAGCAGCCACAATCTCGGGGGGGGCAATCAGCCCCAGCATTTT. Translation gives CASSHNLGGGNQPQHF.

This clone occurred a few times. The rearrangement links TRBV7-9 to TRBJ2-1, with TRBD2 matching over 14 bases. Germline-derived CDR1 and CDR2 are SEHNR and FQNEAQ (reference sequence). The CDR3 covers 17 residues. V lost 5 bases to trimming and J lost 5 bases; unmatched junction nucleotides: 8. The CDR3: CASSPGTSGRLHNEQFF. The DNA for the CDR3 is TGTGCCAGCAGCCCTGGGACTAGCGGGAGATTACACAATGAGCAGTTCTTC.

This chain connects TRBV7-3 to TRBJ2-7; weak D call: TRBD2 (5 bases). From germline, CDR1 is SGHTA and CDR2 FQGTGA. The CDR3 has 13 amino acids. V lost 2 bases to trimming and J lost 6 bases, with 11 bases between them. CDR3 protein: CASSLDGAGEQYF. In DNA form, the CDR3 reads TGTGCCAGCAGCTTAGATGGCGCGGGCGAGCAGTACTTC.

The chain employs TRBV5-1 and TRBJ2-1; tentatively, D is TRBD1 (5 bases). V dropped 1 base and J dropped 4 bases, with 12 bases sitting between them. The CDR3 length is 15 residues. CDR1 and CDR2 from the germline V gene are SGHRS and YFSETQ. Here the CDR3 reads CASSLSGARYNEQFF. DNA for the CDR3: TGCGCCAGCAGCTTGTCTGGGGCGCGTTACAATGAGCAGTTCTTC.

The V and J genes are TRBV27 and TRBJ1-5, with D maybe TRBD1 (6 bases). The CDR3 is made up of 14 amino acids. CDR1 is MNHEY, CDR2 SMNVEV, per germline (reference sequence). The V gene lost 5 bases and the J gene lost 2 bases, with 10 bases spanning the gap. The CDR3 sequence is CASSGGHGNQPQHF. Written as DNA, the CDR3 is TGTGCCAGCAGTGGGGGACACGGCAATCAGCCCCAGCATTTT.

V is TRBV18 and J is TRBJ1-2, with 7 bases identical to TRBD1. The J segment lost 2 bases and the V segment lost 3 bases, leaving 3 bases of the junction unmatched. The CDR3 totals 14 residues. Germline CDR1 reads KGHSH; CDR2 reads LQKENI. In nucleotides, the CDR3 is TGTGCCAGCTCACCTGGGACAGTAAACTATGGCTACACCTTC. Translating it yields CASSPGTVNYGYTF.

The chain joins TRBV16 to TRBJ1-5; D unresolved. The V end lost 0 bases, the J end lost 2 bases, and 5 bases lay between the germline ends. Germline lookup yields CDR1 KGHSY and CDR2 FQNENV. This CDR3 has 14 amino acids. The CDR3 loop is CASSQSSGNQPQHF. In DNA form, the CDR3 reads TGTGCCAGCAGCCAATCTTCTGGCAATCAGCCCCAGCATTTT.

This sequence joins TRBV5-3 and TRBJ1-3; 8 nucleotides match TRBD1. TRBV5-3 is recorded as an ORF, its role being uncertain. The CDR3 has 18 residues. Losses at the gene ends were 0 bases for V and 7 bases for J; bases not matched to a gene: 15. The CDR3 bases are TGTGCCAGAAGCTTGGCGTCAGGGGGCAACCGGGGTATCAACACCATATATTTT. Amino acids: CARSLASGGNRGINTIYF.